Below, 4 T cell receptor beta chains from the same sample are listed, as sequenced in a study of esophageal squamous cell carcinoma under preoperative chemotherapy. The time point here: before preoperative PTX-NDP chemotherapy. TCRdb reanalysed the PCR reads using MiXCR and keeps one entry per CDR3 protein. The sample yields more than 10,000 distinct CDR3 sequences, around 50% seen once. The material was obtained from a patient given preoperative chemotherapy. These receptors were taken from a human donor with esophageal squamous cell carcinoma. The donor label of this sample is uncertain.

Relative to its sample, this clonotype is medium-sized. The rearrangement joins TRBV27 to TRBJ2-3, with unresolved D. The CDR3 extends over 12 amino acids. Germline V CDR1 and CDR2: MNHEY, SMNVEV (reference sequence). V was shortened by 10 bases and J by 1 base, with 9 bases between the two germline ends. This CDR3 reads CATRTGTDTQYF. The CDR3 bases are TGTGCCACCCGGACGGGCACAGATACGCAGTATTTT.

This clonotype has more than one count but fewer than ten. The junction shows a germline mismatch at one end, possibly a read error. The chain carries TRBV6-1 and TRBJ2-4; 7 positions agree with TRBD2. Germline loops: CDR1 MNHNS, CDR2 SASEGT. This CDR3 has 16 residues. The CDR3 protein is CASSELGGCAKDTQYF. CDR3 nucleotides: TGTGCCAGCAGTGAATTGGGGGGGTGCGCCAAAGATACTCAGTATTTC.

CDR3 loop: CAGSGGRDTETQYF. CDR3 nucleotide sequence: TGTGCGGGGAGCGGGGGCAGGGACACAGAGACCCAGTACTTC. The gene calls are TRBV7-2 and TRBJ2-5; 8 nucleotides line up with TRBD2. Germline CDR1 reads SGHTA; CDR2 reads FQGNSA. CDR3 length equals 14 residues.

This clonotype has just a few counts. The chain carries TRBV4-1 and TRBJ2-3; no firm D call. The CDR3 extends over 16 amino acids. Trimming left V 4 bases short and J 0 bases short, with 14 bases between. CDR1 MGHRA and CDR2 YSYEKL come from the germline V gene. The CDR3 coding sequence is TGCGCCAGCAGCCGCGGCGTTGAGGAAAGCACAGATACGCAGTATTTT. It encodes CASSRGVEESTDTQYF.